This T cell receptor (beta chain) was sequenced during a study of blood T cell repertoires in COVID-19. Germline V CDR1 and CDR2: MNHEY, SMNVEV (reference sequence). This CDR3 region has 15 residues. V lost 0 bases, J lost 6 bases, and 4 bases stayed unmatched. Generated by immunoSEQ multiplex PCR, the TCRdb table keeps only in-frame clones and is missing some. Seen here are 210,000 or so clones, around 80% observed once, and the top ten hold 4.3%. The chain is built from TRBV27 and TRBJ1-5, with 8 bases fitting TRBD1. The origin of this receptor is a man aged 25 to 45 with acute COVID-19. The sequenced material came from PBMCs or T cells enriched from blood (not recorded which). CDR3 nucleotides: TGTGCCAGCAGTTTATCGGACAGGGCTAGTCAGCCCCAGCATTTT. Protein product: CASSLSDRASQPQHF.